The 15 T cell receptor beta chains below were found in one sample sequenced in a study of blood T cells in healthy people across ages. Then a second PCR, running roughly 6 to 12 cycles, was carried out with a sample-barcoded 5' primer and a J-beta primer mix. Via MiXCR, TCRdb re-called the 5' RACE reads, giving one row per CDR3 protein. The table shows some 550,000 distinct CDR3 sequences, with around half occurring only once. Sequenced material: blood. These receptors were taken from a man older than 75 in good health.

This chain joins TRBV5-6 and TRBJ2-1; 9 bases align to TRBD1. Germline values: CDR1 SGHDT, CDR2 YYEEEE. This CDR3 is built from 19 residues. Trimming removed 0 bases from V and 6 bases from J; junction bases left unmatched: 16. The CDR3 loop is CASSLAKIPRGQGFNEQFF. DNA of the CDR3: TGTGCCAGCAGCTTGGCGAAAATCCCCCGGGGACAGGGATTCAATGAGCAGTTCTTC.

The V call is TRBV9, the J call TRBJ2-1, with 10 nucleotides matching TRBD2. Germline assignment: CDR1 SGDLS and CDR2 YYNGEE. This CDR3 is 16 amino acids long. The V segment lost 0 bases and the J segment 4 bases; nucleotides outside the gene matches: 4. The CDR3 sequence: CASSVEGLANYNEQFF. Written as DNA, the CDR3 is TGTGCCAGCAGCGTAGAGGGACTAGCGAATTACAATGAGCAGTTCTTC.

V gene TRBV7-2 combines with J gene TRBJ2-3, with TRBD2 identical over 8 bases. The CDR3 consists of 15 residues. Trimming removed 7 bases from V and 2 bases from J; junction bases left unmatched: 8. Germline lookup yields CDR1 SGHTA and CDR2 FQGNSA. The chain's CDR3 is CASNRVAGTTDTQYF. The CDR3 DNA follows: TGTGCCAGCAACCGGGTAGCGGGGACCACAGATACGCAGTATTTT.

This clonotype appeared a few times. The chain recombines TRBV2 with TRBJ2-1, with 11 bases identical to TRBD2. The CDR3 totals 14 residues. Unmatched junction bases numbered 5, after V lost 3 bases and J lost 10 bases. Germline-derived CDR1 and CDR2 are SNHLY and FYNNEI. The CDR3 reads CASSDRVAGGEQFF. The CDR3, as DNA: TGTGCCAGCAGTGATAGAGTAGCGGGGGGGGAGCAGTTCTTC.

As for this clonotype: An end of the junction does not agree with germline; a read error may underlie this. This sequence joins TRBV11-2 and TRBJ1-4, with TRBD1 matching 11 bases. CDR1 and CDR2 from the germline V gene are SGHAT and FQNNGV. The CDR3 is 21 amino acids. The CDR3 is CASSLLPRDRGSRGTNEKLFF. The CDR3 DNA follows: TGCGCCAGCAGCCTCCTTCCACGGGACAGGGGGTCCCGGGGGACTAATGAAAAACTGTTTTTT.

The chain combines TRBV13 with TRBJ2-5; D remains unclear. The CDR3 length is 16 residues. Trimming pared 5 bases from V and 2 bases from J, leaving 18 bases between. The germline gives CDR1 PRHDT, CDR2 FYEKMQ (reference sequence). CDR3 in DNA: TGTGCCAGCAGCCCCCCGGAGCCAATGGGGCAAGAGACCCAGTACTTC. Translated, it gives CASSPPEPMGQETQYF.

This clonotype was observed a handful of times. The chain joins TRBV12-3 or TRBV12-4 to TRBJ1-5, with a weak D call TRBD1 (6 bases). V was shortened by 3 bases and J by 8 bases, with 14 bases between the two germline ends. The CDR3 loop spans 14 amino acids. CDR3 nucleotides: TGTGCCAGCAGTTTCGGACAGATAAGGGAGCCCCAGCATTTT. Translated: CASSFGQIREPQHF.

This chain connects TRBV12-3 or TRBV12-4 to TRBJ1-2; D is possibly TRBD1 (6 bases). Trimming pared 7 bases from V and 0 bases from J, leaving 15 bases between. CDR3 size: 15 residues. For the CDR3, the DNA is TGTGCCAGCAAGAAAGACAGGTGGCCTAACTATGGCTACACCTTC. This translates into CASKKDRWPNYGYTF.

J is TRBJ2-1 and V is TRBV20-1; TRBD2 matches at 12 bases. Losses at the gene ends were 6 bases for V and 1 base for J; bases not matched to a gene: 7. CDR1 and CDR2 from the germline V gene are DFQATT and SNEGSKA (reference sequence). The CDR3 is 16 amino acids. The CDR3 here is CSALAGGPRSYNEQFF. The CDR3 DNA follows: TGCAGTGCCCTAGCGGGGGGGCCTAGGTCCTACAATGAGCAGTTCTTC.

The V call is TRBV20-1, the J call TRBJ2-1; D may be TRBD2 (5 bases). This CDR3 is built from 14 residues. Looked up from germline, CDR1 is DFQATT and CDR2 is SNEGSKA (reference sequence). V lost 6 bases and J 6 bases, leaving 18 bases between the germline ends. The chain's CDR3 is CSAETRTGGNEQFF. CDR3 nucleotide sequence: TGCAGTGCCGAAACTAGGACTGGAGGCAATGAGCAGTTCTTC.

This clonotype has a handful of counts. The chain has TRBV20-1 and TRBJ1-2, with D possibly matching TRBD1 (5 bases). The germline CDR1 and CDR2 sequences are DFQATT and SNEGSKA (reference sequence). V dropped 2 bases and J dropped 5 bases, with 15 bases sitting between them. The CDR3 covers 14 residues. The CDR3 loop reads CSARQGPDWYGYTF. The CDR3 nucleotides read TGCAGTGCTAGACAGGGCCCAGACTGGTATGGCTACACCTTC.

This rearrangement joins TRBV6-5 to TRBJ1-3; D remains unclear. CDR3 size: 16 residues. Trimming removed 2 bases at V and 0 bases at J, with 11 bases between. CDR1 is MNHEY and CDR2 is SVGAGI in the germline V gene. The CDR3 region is CASSYASWGSGNTIYF. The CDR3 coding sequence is TGTGCCAGCAGTTACGCCTCATGGGGCTCTGGAAACACCATATATTTT.

The CDR3 here is CSVEDPSTNEKLFF. CDR3 bases: TGCAGCGTTGAAGACCCATCAACTAATGAAAAACTGTTTTTT. The chain combines TRBV29-1 with TRBJ1-4; no clear D. V was cut by 0 bases and J by 0 bases, with 5 bases left in between. The CDR3 extends over 14 amino acids. The V gene's germline CDR1 is SQVTM and CDR2 ANQGSEA.

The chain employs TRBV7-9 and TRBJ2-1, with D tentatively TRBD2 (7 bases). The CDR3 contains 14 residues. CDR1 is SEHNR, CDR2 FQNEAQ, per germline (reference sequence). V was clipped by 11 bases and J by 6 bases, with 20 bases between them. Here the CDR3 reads CAVPRGGAGNEQFF. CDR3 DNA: TGTGCCGTCCCCCGAGGGGGGGCAGGCAATGAGCAGTTCTTC.

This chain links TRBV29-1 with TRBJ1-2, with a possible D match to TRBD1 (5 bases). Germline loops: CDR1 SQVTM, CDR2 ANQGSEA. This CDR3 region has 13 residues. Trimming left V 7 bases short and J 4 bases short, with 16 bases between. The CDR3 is CSARPSQAYGYTF. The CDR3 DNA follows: TGCAGCGCCAGACCCTCACAGGCCTATGGCTACACCTTC.